The 24 T cell receptor beta chains given below trace back to one sample, sequenced in a study of cytomegalovirus exposure and HLA in healthy donors. Primers: 60 Vbeta forward and 13 Jbeta reverse. Method: immunoSEQ multiplex PCR; TCRdb's copy keeps in-frame clones and lacks some. The sample has about 180,000 clones; around 80% are singletons. The sample consisted of PBMCs. These receptors all come from a woman in her forties or fifties in good health and CMV-seropositive.

The chain recombines TRBV13 with TRBJ1-1, with D perhaps TRBD1 (6 bases). CDR1 and CDR2 (germline): PRHDT, FYEKMQ (reference sequence). Trimming shortened V by 2 bases and J by 2 bases, and 21 bases separated the two germline ends. The CDR3 is made up of 18 amino acids. The CDR3 spells CASSLSLLRQDSNTEAFF. CDR3 DNA: TGTGCCAGCAGCTTATCCTTGCTTAGACAGGACAGTAACACTGAAGCTTTCTTT.

The chain is built from TRBV7-2 and TRBJ2-2, with D possibly matching TRBD2 (6 bases). Germline V gene data show CDR1 as SGHTA and CDR2 as FQGNSA. The V and J ends lost 7 bases and 2 bases respectively, with 14 bases between them. The CDR3 is 15 residues long. The CDR3 is CASTSGTLNTGELFF. CDR3 nucleotides: TGTGCCAGCACGTCCGGGACTCTTAACACCGGGGAGCTGTTTTTT.

This clone has only a few counts. This chain links TRBV7-2 with TRBJ2-5; maybe TRBD1 (5 bases). V lost 2 bases, J lost 5 bases, and 9 bases lay in between. Germline assignment: CDR1 SGHTA and CDR2 FQGNSA. The CDR3 is 13 residues long. The CDR3 reads CASSLQGSETQYF. The CDR3 region has the DNA TGTGCCAGCAGCTTACAGGGTTCCGAGACCCAGTACTTC.

The chain has TRBV30 and TRBJ2-1; 8 nucleotides agree with TRBD2. V shed 3 bases and J 9 bases; nucleotides not matched to a gene: 10. This CDR3 is 14 amino acids long. Germline loops: CDR1 GTSNPN, CDR2 SVGIG (reference sequence). Here the CDR3 DNA reads TGTGCCTGGAGGACCGGGACTAGTGGGAGTGAGCAGTTCTTC. Translated: CAWRTGTSGSEQFF.

The V and J genes are TRBV7-2 and TRBJ1-1; weak D call: TRBD1 (5 bases). With 1 base removed from V and 1 base from J, the gap between germline ends came to 10 bases. The CDR3 is 15 amino acids. Germline loops: CDR1 SGHTA, CDR2 FQGNSA. The CDR3: CASSLGGGENTEAFF. The CDR3 DNA sequence: TGTGCCAGCAGCTTAGGGGGGGGAGAGAACACTGAAGCTTTCTTT.

Turning to this clone: Other DNA sequences within the sample encode an identical CDR3. The rearrangement links TRBV18 to TRBJ2-5, with 7 bases lining up with TRBD1. The CDR3 spans 13 residues. J was trimmed by 2 bases and V by 6 bases; bases with no gene match: 3. CDR1 and CDR2 from the germline V gene are KGHSH and LQKENI. The CDR3 reads CASSRDRQETQYF. The CDR3 DNA reads TGTGCCAGCTCCAGGGACAGACAAGAGACCCAGTACTTC.

The chain employs TRBV13 and TRBJ2-7; D is perhaps TRBD2 (5 bases). V gave up 5 bases and J gave up 6 bases, with 17 bases separating them. This CDR3 comprises 14 residues. Germline CDR1 is PRHDT and CDR2 is FYEKMQ (reference sequence). The CDR3 coding sequence is TGTGCCAGCAGCCTGGCTGTTACTAGTACCGAGCAGTACTTC. It codes for CASSLAVTSTEQYF.

The V call is TRBV28, the J call TRBJ2-1; 10 bases are a match to TRBD2. The junction had 6 bases not matched to a gene; V was cut back by 3 bases and J by 4 bases. This CDR3 has 16 residues. CDR1 is MDHEN, CDR2 SYDVKM, per germline. CDR3 nucleotide sequence: TGTGCCAGCAGTTTTGGGAGAGCGGGAGGGTACAATGAGCAGTTCTTC. Protein product: CASSFGRAGGYNEQFF.

The V and J genes are TRBV30 and TRBJ1-2; D uncertain. Trimming cost V 5 bases and J 7 bases, with 14 bases left between them. The germline V gene has CDR1 GTSNPN and CDR2 SVGIG (reference sequence). The CDR3 is made up of 12 amino acids. The CDR3 DNA is TGTGCCTGGGCCACGCTAGAGGGTGGCTACACCTTC. Its protein product is CAWATLEGGYTF.

In DNA form, the CDR3 reads TGCAGCGTTGACCCCACAGGGCTTAATGAAAAACTGTTTTTT. Translation: CSVDPTGLNEKLFF. The chain carries TRBV29-1 and TRBJ1-4, with D perhaps TRBD1 (6 bases). Trimming removed 3 bases from V and 4 bases from J, with 12 bases in between. Germline CDR1 is SQVTM and CDR2 is ANQGSEA. This CDR3 spans 14 amino acids.

Note on this clone: This specimen includes other DNA sequences encoding the same CDR3. The J gene is TRBJ1-1, the V gene TRBV7-3; D is possibly TRBD1 (5 bases). V was trimmed by 1 base and J by 4 bases, leaving 10 bases between them. The germline CDR1 and CDR2 sequences are SGHTA and FQGTGA. The CDR3 has 14 amino acids. The CDR3 loop reads CASSLRSGGTEAFF. CDR3 nucleotides: TGTGCCAGCAGCTTAAGATCCGGGGGCACTGAAGCTTTCTTT.

This clone was found once. The chain recombines TRBV5-5 with TRBJ1-4; D possibly corresponds to TRBD1 (5 bases). Trimming took off 0 bases at V and 7 bases at J, with 13 bases between the two ends. Germline CDR1 SGHKS, CDR2 YYEKEE (reference sequence). The CDR3 covers 15 residues. The CDR3 protein is CASSLVQGSGEKLFF. The CDR3 DNA reads TGTGCCAGCAGCTTGGTGCAGGGATCGGGTGAAAAACTGTTTTTT.

The genes are TRBV11-3 and TRBJ2-2, with 10 bases fitting TRBD1. Per germline, CDR1 SGHNT and CDR2 YENEEA. The CDR3 extends over 18 amino acids. With V trimmed by 6 bases and J by 5 bases, 15 bases remained unmatched. The CDR3 reads CASSSDGFGTGVTGELFF. In nucleotides, the CDR3 is TGTGCCAGCAGTTCCGACGGATTCGGGACAGGGGTTACCGGGGAGCTGTTTTTT.

The V gene is TRBV9, the J gene TRBJ1-5; 7 nucleotides match TRBD1. The CDR3 runs to 15 residues. Germline V lookup: CDR1 SGDLS, CDR2 YYNGEE. V shed 7 bases and J 1 base; nucleotides not matched to a gene: 8. The CDR3 sequence is CASSTGLGSNQPQHF. For the CDR3, the DNA is TGTGCCAGCTCGACAGGGCTGGGCAGCAATCAGCCCCAGCATTTT.

This clone was detected only a few times. The chain uses TRBV19 and TRBJ1-1; possibly TRBD1 for D (5 bases). The length of the CDR3 is 18 residues. Germline CDR1 LNHDA, CDR2 SQIVND (reference sequence). The V gene lost 3 bases and the J gene lost 7 bases, with 27 bases spanning the gap. The CDR3 DNA sequence: TGTGCCAGTAGTATTCTGAATGGTTGGGGCAGATACCCCATTGAAGCTTTCTTT. Protein sequence: CASSILNGWGRYPIEAFF.

The genes are TRBV9 and TRBJ1-6; D call uncertain. V dropped 3 bases and J dropped 0 bases, with 7 bases sitting between them. The CDR3 sequence is 15 residues long. From germline, CDR1 is SGDLS and CDR2 YYNGEE. This CDR3 reads CASSEGSSYNSPLHF. DNA of the CDR3: TGTGCCAGCAGCGAAGGGAGCTCCTATAATTCACCCCTCCACTTT.

V and J are TRBV6-1 and TRBJ2-4; D remains ambiguous. This CDR3 is 16 amino acids long. The V gene lost 1 base and the J gene lost 0 bases, with 10 bases spanning the gap. The V gene's germline CDR1 is MNHNS and CDR2 SASEGT. The CDR3, as DNA: TGTGCCAGCAGTGAAGGGGTGGGCAGAGCCAAAAACATTCAGTACTTC. This sequence encodes CASSEGVGRAKNIQYF.

This clone was counted only a few times. The V and J genes are TRBV5-1 and TRBJ2-2; 11 bases are a match to TRBD1. V was pared by 5 bases and J by 5 bases, with 5 bases of the junction left unmatched. This CDR3 is built from 15 residues. Germline V gene lookup returns CDR1 SGHRS and CDR2 YFSETQ. This CDR3 is CASRQGTGGTGELFF. DNA of the CDR3: TGCGCCAGCAGACAAGGGACAGGGGGTACCGGGGAGCTGTTTTTT.

This clone was picked up one time. The V and J genes are TRBV28 and TRBJ2-5; 11 nucleotides match TRBD2. The germline gives CDR1 MDHEN, CDR2 SYDVKM. The CDR3 has 15 amino acids. V shed 6 bases and J 5 bases; nucleotides not matched to a gene: 8. The CDR3 DNA reads as TGTGCCAGCAGCCTTAGCGGGGGGGCCCGTGAGACCCAGTACTTC. Translation gives CASSLSGGARETQYF.

The sample holds a few counts of this clone. V and J are TRBV7-3 and TRBJ2-2; no reliable D call. There are 17 residues in the CDR3. In germline, CDR1 is SGHTA, CDR2 FQGTGA. Between the trimmed V and J ends, which lost 5 bases and 4 bases, there was a span of 20 bases. Written as DNA, the CDR3 is TGTGCCAGCAGCCCCTACCGTCTCGAGGTGGGCACCGGGGAGCTGTTTTTT. Amino acid sequence: CASSPYRLEVGTGELFF.

The genes are TRBV5-4 and TRBJ2-5; 9 bases are a match to TRBD2. With 0 bases clipped from V and 1 base from J, the junction kept 4 bases outside the gene matches. This CDR3 is built from 16 residues. Germline values: CDR1 SGHNT, CDR2 YYREEE (reference sequence). In DNA, the CDR3 is TGTGCCAGCAGCTTGGGCGGTAGCGGGGGCCAAGAGACCCAGTACTTC. Amino acids: CASSLGGSGGQETQYF.

CDR3 sequence reads: CASSFPGGGGLNTEAFF. The CDR3, as DNA: TGTGCCAGCAGCTTTCCCGGAGGGGGCGGATTGAACACTGAAGCTTTCTTT. This rearrangement joins TRBV9 to TRBJ1-1; 7 positions agree with TRBD1. Germline CDR1 and CDR2: SGDLS and YYNGEE. V gave up 4 bases and J gave up 0 bases; unmatched junction bases: 12. This CDR3 has 17 amino acids.

This chain uses TRBV19 with TRBJ1-1; TRBD1 is a possible D gene (5 bases). The germline V gene has CDR1 LNHDA and CDR2 SQIVND (reference sequence). CDR3 length: 12 residues. V was trimmed by 7 bases and J by 8 bases, leaving 14 bases between them. The CDR3 DNA reads TGTGCCAGTACCCCGAGGAGGGGAGAAGCTTTCTTT. It yields the protein CASTPRRGEAFF. Combining the CDR3 with reference TRBV19 and TRBJ1-1 gives the whole variable domain DGGITQSPKYLFRKEGQNVTLSCEQNLNHDAMYWYRQDPGQGLRLIYYSQIVNDFQKGDIAEGYSVSREKKESFPLTVTSAQKNPTAFYLCASTPRRGEAFFGQGTRLTVV.

The genes are TRBV19 and TRBJ2-1, with TRBD2 identical over 11 bases. J gave up 9 bases and V 1 base, and 8 bases lay outside the gene matches. This CDR3 comprises 16 residues. Germline V gene sequence: CDR1 LNHDA, CDR2 SQIVND (reference sequence). The CDR3 reads CASSIAHGLAGTEQFF. The CDR3 nucleotides are TGTGCCAGTAGTATAGCTCATGGACTAGCGGGTACTGAGCAGTTCTTC. Full variable domain (outside the CDR3, taken from reference TRBV19 and TRBJ2-1): DGGITQSPKYLFRKEGQNVTLSCEQNLNHDAMYWYRQDPGQGLRLIYYSQIVNDFQKGDIAEGYSVSREKKESFPLTVTSAQKNPTAFYLCASSIAHGLAGTEQFFGPGTRLTVL.